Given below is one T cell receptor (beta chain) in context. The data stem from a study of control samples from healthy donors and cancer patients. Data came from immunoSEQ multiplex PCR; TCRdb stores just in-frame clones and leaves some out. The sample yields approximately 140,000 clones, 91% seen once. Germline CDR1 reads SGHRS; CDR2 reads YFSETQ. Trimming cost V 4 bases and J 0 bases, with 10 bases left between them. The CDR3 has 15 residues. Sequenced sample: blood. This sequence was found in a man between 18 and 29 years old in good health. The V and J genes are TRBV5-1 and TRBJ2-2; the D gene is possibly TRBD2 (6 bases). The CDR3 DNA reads TGCGCCAGCAGCGCGGGACGTCCGAACACCGGGGAGCTGTTTTTT. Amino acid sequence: CASSAGRPNTGELFF. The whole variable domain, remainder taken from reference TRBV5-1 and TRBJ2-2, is KAGVTQTPRYLIKTRGQQVTLSCSPISGHRSVSWYQQTPGQGLQFLFEYFSETQRNKGNFPGRFSGRQFSNSRSEMNVSTLELGDSALYLCASSAGRPNTGELFFGEGSRLTVL.